These 10 T cell receptor beta chains came from one sample sequenced in a study of shared clonotypes between healthy human individuals. CD8 cells classed as naive were CD45RO-negative and positively selected for CCR7, excluding terminally differentiated effector memory CD45RA+ cells. Sequencing used immunoSEQ multiplex PCR; TCRdb keeps in-frame clones, though not all of them. This sample has some 630,000 clones, with 96% found just once. Sequenced material: naive CD8+ T cells sorted from blood. These receptors were obtained from a woman aged 25 to 39 in good health.

The chain uses TRBV7-2 and TRBJ1-5; D is possibly TRBD1 (6 bases). V lost 8 bases and J lost 2, with 10 bases in between. The germline CDR1 and CDR2 sequences are SGHTA and FQGNSA. CDR3 size: 13 residues. As DNA, the CDR3 is TGTGCCAGCGCGGAGGGGGGCAATCAGCCCCAGCATTTT. This sequence encodes CASAEGGNQPQHF.

The gene calls are TRBV4-1 and TRBJ2-7, with D perhaps TRBD2 (5 bases). With 0 bases removed from V and 3 bases from J, the gap between germline ends came to 12 bases. The germline V gene has CDR1 MGHRA and CDR2 YSYEKL. The CDR3 loop spans 15 amino acids. The CDR3 coding sequence is TGCGCCAGCAGCCAAGAAGGAGCGGCCCTCTACGAGCAGTACTTC. Residues: CASSQEGAALYEQYF.

V gene TRBV2 combines with J gene TRBJ1-5, with D unresolved. The V end was cut by 5 bases, the J end by 4 bases, with 9 bases between. CDR3 length: 13 amino acids. The germline V gene encodes CDR1 SNHLY and CDR2 FYNNEI. CDR3 protein: CASSRPRNQPQHF. The CDR3 coding sequence is TGTGCCAGCAGTCGTCCGCGAAATCAGCCCCAGCATTTT.

This chain links TRBV27 with TRBJ2-1, with D perhaps matching TRBD2 (6 bases). The V gene's germline CDR1 is MNHEY and CDR2 SMNVEV (reference sequence). The CDR3 contains 13 residues. V was clipped by 7 bases and J by 4 bases, with 11 bases between them. The CDR3 bases are TGTGCCAGCACCGGGGGTACATACAATGAGCAGTTCTTC. It encodes CASTGGTYNEQFF.

The V and J genes are TRBV19 and TRBJ2-7; 11 bases fit TRBD2. The CDR3 loop spans 15 amino acids. Germline V gene sequence: CDR1 LNHDA, CDR2 SQIVND (reference sequence). Trimming removed 7 bases from V and 2 bases from J; junction bases left unmatched: 7. In DNA, the CDR3 is TGTGCCAGTAAGAGTCTAGCGGGAGGACCCTACGAGCAGTACTTC. It yields the protein CASKSLAGGPYEQYF.

The V gene is TRBV2, the J gene TRBJ2-3; D not resolved. Per the germline V gene, CDR1 is SNHLY and CDR2 is FYNNEI. Deletions cut 7 bases from V and 0 bases from J, with 11 bases between. This CDR3 has 14 amino acids. The CDR3 region is CASTAAVSTDTQYF. As DNA, the CDR3 is TGTGCCAGCACCGCGGCAGTGAGCACAGATACGCAGTATTTT.

The J gene is TRBJ1-1, the V gene TRBV27; 7 nucleotides agree with TRBD1. The ends lost 10 bases at V and 6 bases at J; junction bases unmatched: 11. The CDR3 has 13 residues. Germline CDR1 MNHEY, CDR2 SMNVEV (reference sequence). The CDR3 DNA reads TGTGCCATCGCCCTCAATACAGGGGCTGAAGCTTTCTTT. This gives the protein CAIALNTGAEAFF.

The V and J genes are TRBV28 and TRBJ2-5, with D perhaps matching TRBD1 (8 bases). V lost 6 bases and J lost 5, with 22 bases in between. Looked up from germline, CDR1 is MDHEN and CDR2 is SYDVKM. CDR3 size: 16 residues. The CDR3 spells CASRDREGIPSETQYF. Here the CDR3 DNA reads TGTGCCAGCAGGGACAGGGAGGGCATACCTTCGGAGACCCAGTACTTC.

The chain links TRBV21-1 to TRBJ2-7; the table's D call, TRBD2, was not checked against the DNA. TRBV21-1 is classified as a pseudogene. CDR3 length: 12 residues. The CDR3, as DNA: TGTGCCAGCAGGGGGGGTAGGTACGAGCAGTACTTC. Protein product: CASRGGRYEQYF.

CDR3 DNA: TGTGCCACCGACGATGGGGGTTCCGACGAGCAGTACTTC. Residues: CATDDGGSDEQYF. The genes are TRBV19 and TRBJ2-7; D is perhaps TRBD1 or TRBD2 (5 bases each). The germline CDR1 and CDR2 sequences are LNHDA and SQIVND (reference sequence). CDR3 size: 13 residues. V shed 10 bases and J shed 5 bases, with 18 bases lying between them. Full variable domain (remainder filled in from reference TRBV19 and TRBJ2-7): DGGITQSPKYLFRKEGQNVTLSCEQNLNHDAMYWYRQDPGQGLRLIYYSQIVNDFQKGDIAEGYSVSREKKESFPLTVTSAQKNPTAFYLCATDDGGSDEQYFGPGTRLTVT.